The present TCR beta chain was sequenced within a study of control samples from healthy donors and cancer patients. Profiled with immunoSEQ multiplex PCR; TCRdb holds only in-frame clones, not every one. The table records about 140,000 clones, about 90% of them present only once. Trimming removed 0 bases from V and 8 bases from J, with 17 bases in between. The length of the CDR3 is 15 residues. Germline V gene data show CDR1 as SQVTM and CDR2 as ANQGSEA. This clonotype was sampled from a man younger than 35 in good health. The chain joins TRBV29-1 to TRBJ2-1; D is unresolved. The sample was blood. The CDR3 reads CSVEDPRHPAYEQFF. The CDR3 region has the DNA TGCAGCGTTGAAGATCCCCGACACCCGGCCTATGAGCAGTTCTTC.